This T cell receptor beta chain emerged from a study of immune evolution from preneoplasia to lung adenocarcinoma. Only in-frame clones appear in the TCRdb table, and some are missing; sequencing was by immunoSEQ multiplex PCR. The data show under 3,500 clones, 88% seen once. There are 14 residues in the CDR3. Germline CDR1 is MNHNY and CDR2 is SVGAGI (reference sequence). Between the trimmed V and J ends, which lost 2 bases and 5 bases, there was a span of 13 bases. Two lung cancer pathologists independently confirmed each histologic diagnosis. This TCR was sampled from a person between 65 and 79 years old with invasive lung adenocarcinoma. Sequences were obtained from FFPE invasive lung adenocarcinoma tissue. The chain links TRBV6-6 to TRBJ2-7, with D maybe TRBD2 (5 bases). For the CDR3, the DNA is TGTGCCAGCAGTTACGGGCTGGAGAGGGACGAGCAGTACTTC. Its translation is CASSYGLERDEQYF.